A selection of T cell receptor beta chains follows, all from one sample in a study of OX40 agonist ivuxolimab in advanced cancers. Only in-frame clones appear in the TCRdb table, and some are missing; sequencing was by immunoSEQ multiplex PCR. The sample contains about 80,000 clones, around four fifths of which appear only once. This sample comprised CD4+ or CD8+ T cells sorted from blood, obtained in a trial of the OX40 agonist ivuxolimab. The receptors were gathered from an adult with an advanced solid tumor such as melanoma, head and neck, liver or kidney cancer. The CDR3 runs from the conserved cysteine through the conserved F or W. Fields, in order: V gene, clone size, J gene, D gene, CDR3 protein, CDR3 DNA. A D gene is named only where the DNA matches it firmly. Clone size appears in some rows only: once, few, many, or a class for an expanded clone.

v_call: TRBV6-5; clone_size: .; j_call: TRBJ2-3; d_call: TRBD1; cdr3_aa: CASSYPGQSDTQYF; cdr3_nt: TGTGCCAGCAGTTACCCGGGACAGTCAGATACGCAGTATTTT
v_call: TRBV7-6; clone_size: .; j_call: TRBJ2-7; d_call: .; cdr3_aa: CASSLTDSSSYEQYF; cdr3_nt: TGTGCCAGCAGTCTTACCGACTCGAGCTCCTACGAGCAGTACTTC
v_call: TRBV4-1; clone_size: once; j_call: TRBJ1-4; d_call: .; cdr3_aa: CASSQVQAEKLFF; cdr3_nt: TGCGCCAGCAGCCAAGTACAGGCCGAAAAACTGTTTTTT
v_call: TRBV11-2; clone_size: few; j_call: TRBJ2-1; d_call: TRBD2; cdr3_aa: CASSLDGSGGVKRFF; cdr3_nt: TGTGCCAGCAGCTTAGATGGAAGCGGGGGGGTCAAGCGGTTCTTC
v_call: TRBV5-4; clone_size: few; j_call: TRBJ2-3; d_call: .; cdr3_aa: CASSGVADWSTDTQYF; cdr3_nt: TGTGCCAGCAGCGGAGTGGCGGATTGGAGCACAGATACGCAGTATTTT
v_call: TRBV5-1; clone_size: .; j_call: TRBJ1-5; d_call: .; cdr3_aa: CASSLVSGQPQHF; cdr3_nt: TGCGCCAGCAGCTTGGTTTCAGGTCAGCCCCAGCATTTT
v_call: TRBV6-4; clone_size: .; j_call: TRBJ1-1; d_call: .; cdr3_aa: CASKTEDSMNTEAFF; cdr3_nt: TGTGCCAGCAAGACGGAGGATTCTATGAACACTGAAGCTTTCTTT
v_call: TRBV18; clone_size: .; j_call: TRBJ1-1; d_call: .; cdr3_aa: CASSNGRTDTEAFF; cdr3_nt: TGTGCCAGCTCCAACGGAAGGACAGACACTGAAGCTTTCTTT
v_call: TRBV10-3; clone_size: .; j_call: TRBJ2-7; d_call: TRBD2; cdr3_aa: CAISEIDGGYSYEQYF; cdr3_nt: TGTGCCATCAGTGAAATTGACGGGGGGTACTCCTACGAGCAGTACTTC
v_call: TRBV7-2; clone_size: .; j_call: TRBJ2-3; d_call: TRBD2; cdr3_aa: CASSLGVSGRKGTDTQYF; cdr3_nt: TGTGCCAGCAGCTTAGGCGTCAGCGGGAGAAAGGGCACAGATACGCAGTATTTT
v_call: TRBV9; clone_size: .; j_call: TRBJ1-1; d_call: .; cdr3_aa: CASSSVVGAIGNTEAFF; cdr3_nt: TGTGCCAGCAGCTCCGTCGTAGGAGCGATAGGGAACACTGAAGCTTTCTTT
v_call: TRBV5-1; clone_size: .; j_call: TRBJ2-1; d_call: .; cdr3_aa: CASSLLGQRHNEQFF; cdr3_nt: TGCGCCAGCAGCCTTTTAGGACAGCGACACAATGAGCAGTTCTTC
v_call: TRBV4-1; clone_size: .; j_call: TRBJ2-7; d_call: TRBD1; cdr3_aa: CASSRPGQGGYEQYF; cdr3_nt: TGCGCCAGCAGCCGCCCGGGACAGGGCGGCTACGAGCAGTACTTC
v_call: TRBV6-1; clone_size: .; j_call: TRBJ2-1; d_call: TRBD2; cdr3_aa: CASSEYPWGGEGLSEQFF; cdr3_nt: TGTGCCAGCAGTGAATACCCCTGGGGTGGGGAGGGCCTGTCTGAGCAGTTCTTC
v_call: TRBV28; clone_size: .; j_call: TRBJ1-2; d_call: .; cdr3_aa: CASSLRPLYCYTF; cdr3_nt: TGTGCCAGCAGCCTACGACCCCTGTATTGCTACACCTTC
v_call: TRBV27; clone_size: .; j_call: TRBJ2-1; d_call: .; cdr3_aa: CASSLGTLNEQFF; cdr3_nt: TGTGCCAGCAGTTTGGGGACCTTAAATGAGCAGTTCTTC
v_call: TRBV6-5; clone_size: .; j_call: TRBJ1-3; d_call: .; cdr3_aa: CASSYSRVGNTIYF; cdr3_nt: TGTGCCAGCAGTTACAGTAGGGTGGGAAACACCATATATTTT
v_call: TRBV18; clone_size: few; j_call: TRBJ1-1; d_call: .; cdr3_aa: CASSPLKSGNTEAFF; cdr3_nt: TGTGCCAGCTCCCCCCTAAAGTCGGGAAACACTGAAGCTTTCTTT
v_call: TRBV7-2; clone_size: .; j_call: TRBJ2-3; d_call: TRBD1; cdr3_aa: CASSSRDRALTQYF; cdr3_nt: TGTGCCAGCAGCTCCCGGGACAGGGCCCTTACGCAGTATTTT
v_call: TRBV27; clone_size: once; j_call: TRBJ1-2; d_call: TRBD1; cdr3_aa: CASSPLWQGVSGYTF; cdr3_nt: TGTGCCAGCAGTCCCCTGTGGCAGGGGGTATCTGGCTACACCTTC
v_call: TRBV19; clone_size: .; j_call: TRBJ2-7; d_call: .; cdr3_aa: CASTTGKDSYEQYF; cdr3_nt: TGTGCCAGTACCACGGGGAAGGACTCCTACGAGCAGTACTTC
v_call: TRBV7-2; clone_size: .; j_call: TRBJ2-1; d_call: TRBD1; cdr3_aa: CASSRTGDYFNEQFF; cdr3_nt: TGTGCCAGCAGCCGGACAGGAGACTACTTCAATGAGCAGTTCTTC
v_call: TRBV27; clone_size: .; j_call: TRBJ2-7; d_call: .; cdr3_aa: CASSFGGGLSYEQYF; cdr3_nt: TGTGCCAGCAGTTTCGGGGGCGGACTCTCCTACGAGCAGTACTTC
v_call: TRBV19; clone_size: .; j_call: TRBJ2-7; d_call: TRBD1; cdr3_aa: CASSRDRGGDLEQYF; cdr3_nt: TGTGCCAGTAGCCGAGACAGGGGCGGGGATCTCGAGCAGTACTTC
v_call: TRBV6-5; clone_size: .; j_call: TRBJ1-2; d_call: .; cdr3_aa: CASSLGSGTHGYTF; cdr3_nt: TGTGCCAGCAGTTTGGGGTCCGGGACACATGGCTACACCTTC
v_call: TRBV21-1; clone_size: .; j_call: TRBJ1-1; d_call: .; cdr3_aa: CASSKGTHSVVSDTEAFF; cdr3_nt: TGTGCCAGCAGCAAAGGGACCCACAGTGTGGTCTCCGACACTGAAGCTTTCTTT
v_call: TRBV18; clone_size: .; j_call: TRBJ1-3; d_call: .; cdr3_aa: CASSQSSPWGSVGTLYSGNTIYF; cdr3_nt: TGTGCCAGCTCACAGTCCTCACCGTGGGGCTCCGTTGGGACCCTCTACTCTGGAAACACCATATATTTT
v_call: TRBV28; clone_size: few; j_call: TRBJ1-5; d_call: .; cdr3_aa: CASSLAASRQPQHF; cdr3_nt: TGTGCCAGCAGTTTGGCAGCTTCCCGTCAGCCCCAGCATTTT
v_call: TRBV9; clone_size: .; j_call: TRBJ1-4; d_call: .; cdr3_aa: CASSVGGDGEKLFF; cdr3_nt: TGTGCCAGCAGCGTAGGGGGGGACGGTGAAAAACTGTTTTTT
v_call: TRBV28; clone_size: .; j_call: TRBJ2-1; d_call: .; cdr3_aa: CASSLSGQLLYNEQFF; cdr3_nt: TGTGCCAGCAGTTTATCCGGACAACTACTTTACAATGAGCAGTTCTTC
v_call: TRBV5-1; clone_size: .; j_call: TRBJ2-2; d_call: .; cdr3_aa: CASSLTRGQARNTGELFF; cdr3_nt: TGCGCCAGCAGCTTGACACGTGGCCAGGCGCGAAACACCGGGGAGCTGTTTTTT
v_call: TRBV7-9; clone_size: .; j_call: TRBJ2-7; d_call: TRBD2; cdr3_aa: CASSLVSSGSPWEQYF; cdr3_nt: TGTGCCAGCAGCTTAGTGTCCAGCGGGAGCCCTTGGGAGCAGTACTTC
v_call: TRBV29-1; clone_size: .; j_call: TRBJ2-2; d_call: .; cdr3_aa: CSVGALNTGELFF; cdr3_nt: TGCAGCGTTGGGGCTCTCAACACCGGGGAGCTGTTTTTT
v_call: TRBV7-2; clone_size: few; j_call: TRBJ1-6; d_call: .; cdr3_aa: CASSLGGIGNSPLHF; cdr3_nt: TGTGCCAGCAGCTTAGGGGGTATAGGCAATTCACCCCTCCACTTT
v_call: TRBV11-2; clone_size: .; j_call: TRBJ2-1; d_call: .; cdr3_aa: CASSLERLAYNEQFF; cdr3_nt: TGTGCCAGCAGCTTAGAGAGGCTCGCCTACAATGAGCAGTTCTTC
v_call: TRBV7-8; clone_size: .; j_call: TRBJ1-1; d_call: .; cdr3_aa: CASSSGRNTEAFF; cdr3_nt: TGTGCCAGCAGCTCGGGCCGGAACACTGAAGCTTTCTTT
v_call: TRBV15; clone_size: few; j_call: TRBJ1-1; d_call: TRBD1; cdr3_aa: CATSRAIVDRGNTEAFF; cdr3_nt: TGTGCCACCAGCAGAGCGATCGTGGACAGGGGGAACACTGAAGCTTTCTTT
v_call: TRBV6-4; clone_size: few; j_call: TRBJ1-4; d_call: .; cdr3_aa: CASSDFGATNEKLFF; cdr3_nt: TGTGCCAGCAGTGACTTTGGGGCTACTAATGAAAAACTGTTTTTT
v_call: TRBV4-1; clone_size: few; j_call: TRBJ2-3; d_call: .; cdr3_aa: CASSQDLGRGGDTQYF; cdr3_nt: TGCGCCAGCAGCCAAGATCTGGGACGAGGAGGAGATACGCAGTATTTT
v_call: TRBV23-1; clone_size: .; j_call: TRBJ1-6; d_call: .; cdr3_aa: CASSQLTVVNSPLHF; cdr3_nt: TGCGCCAGCAGTCAGTTGACGGTTGTTAATTCACCCCTCCACTTT
v_call: TRBV19; clone_size: .; j_call: TRBJ2-7; d_call: TRBD2; cdr3_aa: CASSMGVDSGRAGEQYF; cdr3_nt: TGTGCCAGTAGTATGGGGGTGGATAGCGGGAGAGCTGGCGAGCAGTACTTC
v_call: TRBV5-1; clone_size: .; j_call: TRBJ2-1; d_call: TRBD2; cdr3_aa: CASSVGTSGSQEGTYEQFF; cdr3_nt: TGCGCCAGCAGCGTGGGGACTAGCGGGAGTCAAGAAGGTACATATGAGCAGTTCTTC
v_call: TRBV18; clone_size: once; j_call: TRBJ1-2; d_call: .; cdr3_aa: CASSQENYGYTF; cdr3_nt: TGTGCCAGCTCCCAGGAGAACTATGGCTACACCTTC
v_call: TRBV2; clone_size: .; j_call: TRBJ1-1; d_call: .; cdr3_aa: CASNTEVGTEAFF; cdr3_nt: TGTGCCAGCAATACAGAAGTGGGCACTGAAGCTTTCTTT
v_call: TRBV9; clone_size: .; j_call: TRBJ2-7; d_call: .; cdr3_aa: CASSRTVSDLDEQYF; cdr3_nt: TGTGCCAGCAGCAGGACAGTCAGCGATCTAGACGAGCAGTACTTC
v_call: TRBV5-1; clone_size: .; j_call: TRBJ1-4; d_call: .; cdr3_aa: CASSTLTGGEKLFF; cdr3_nt: TGCGCCAGCAGCACCCTGACCGGGGGTGAAAAACTGTTTTTT
v_call: TRBV10-3; clone_size: few; j_call: TRBJ2-3; d_call: TRBD2; cdr3_aa: CAISESQSGGLDTQYF; cdr3_nt: TGTGCCATCAGTGAGTCTCAAAGCGGGGGCTTAGATACGCAGTATTTT
v_call: TRBV28; clone_size: .; j_call: TRBJ1-1; d_call: TRBD1; cdr3_aa: CASSPLGQGSTEAFF; cdr3_nt: TGTGCCAGCAGTCCACTAGGACAGGGATCCACTGAAGCTTTCTTT
v_call: TRBV21-1; clone_size: .; j_call: TRBJ2-2; d_call: .; cdr3_aa: CASSNKGTSARRTGELFF; cdr3_nt: TGTGCCAGCAGCAACAAAGGGACGAGTGCAAGAAGAACCGGGGAGCTGTTTTTT
v_call: TRBV6-1; clone_size: once; j_call: TRBJ1-1; d_call: .; cdr3_aa: CASSERQRSNAEAFF; cdr3_nt: TGTGCCAGCAGTGAACGACAACGGTCGAACGCTGAAGCTTTCTTT
v_call: TRBV5-6; clone_size: .; j_call: TRBJ1-5; d_call: .; cdr3_aa: CASSPGRLASNQPQHF; cdr3_nt: TGTGCCAGCAGCCCGGGACGGCTAGCCAGCAATCAGCCCCAGCATTTT
v_call: TRBV28; clone_size: .; j_call: TRBJ2-3; d_call: TRBD2; cdr3_aa: CASSSTSEDTQYF; cdr3_nt: TGTGCCAGCAGTTCGACTAGCGAAGATACGCAGTATTTT
v_call: TRBV19; clone_size: .; j_call: TRBJ2-5; d_call: .; cdr3_aa: CASSKTGEGETQYF; cdr3_nt: TGTGCCAGTAGTAAAACGGGAGAGGGAGAGACCCAGTACTTC
v_call: TRBV6-5; clone_size: .; j_call: TRBJ2-7; d_call: TRBD2; cdr3_aa: CASSPAGTSTYEQYF; cdr3_nt: TGTGCCAGCAGTCCCGCCGGGACTAGCACCTACGAGCAGTACTTC
v_call: TRBV4-3; clone_size: .; j_call: TRBJ1-5; d_call: .; cdr3_aa: CASSQGQNNQPQHF; cdr3_nt: TGCGCCAGCAGCCAAGGACAGAACAATCAGCCCCAGCATTTT
v_call: TRBV5-1; clone_size: .; j_call: TRBJ2-5; d_call: TRBD2; cdr3_aa: CASSVAGVAETQYF; cdr3_nt: TGCGCCAGCAGTGTAGCGGGAGTCGCAGAGACCCAGTACTTC
v_call: TRBV29-1; clone_size: few; j_call: TRBJ2-5; d_call: TRBD2; cdr3_aa: CSGVWLSGARRETQYF; cdr3_nt: TGCAGCGGGGTGTGGTTGAGCGGGGCTCGGAGGGAGACCCAGTACTTC
v_call: TRBV5-1; clone_size: once; j_call: TRBJ1-4; d_call: TRBD1; cdr3_aa: CASSMMYRGVNEKLFF; cdr3_nt: TGCGCCAGCAGCATGATGTACAGGGGGGTTAATGAAAAACTGTTTTTT
v_call: TRBV5-5; clone_size: .; j_call: TRBJ1-5; d_call: TRBD1; cdr3_aa: CASSRDRSNQPQHF; cdr3_nt: TGTGCCAGCAGCCGGGACAGGTCCAATCAGCCCCAGCATTTT
v_call: TRBV4-2; clone_size: .; j_call: TRBJ2-1; d_call: .; cdr3_aa: CASSQAAGSGEQFF; cdr3_nt: TGTGCCAGCAGCCAGGCGGCAGGGAGCGGTGAGCAGTTCTTC